This record covers a single T cell receptor (beta chain). This specimen belongs to a study of a mutant IDH1 vaccine in newly diagnosed glioma. The overall study: Before enrollment, the patients had been treated with radiotherapy alone, temozolomide alone, or both together. Most of them had received both.

Indicated time point: baseline, week 1 (first vaccination visit). The sample's treatment: pre-vaccination baseline after standard-of-care therapy. Each tumor in the donors was a new WHO grade 3 or 4 astrocytoma, IDH1-mutant and ATRX-lost. Method: immunoSEQ multiplex PCR; TCRdb's copy keeps in-frame clones and lacks some. Of some 56,000 clones in the sample, more than 85% are singletons; the top ten hold roughly 2.5%. The sequencing here drew on PBMCs, taken from a glioma patient treated with radiotherapy, temozolomide or both. The sequence was collected from a man aged 50 to 60 with glioma.

The CDR3 sequence is CASSFYTYGTDTQYF. CDR3 bases: TGTGCCAGCAGCTTCTACACTTACGGCACAGATACGCAGTATTTT. V is TRBV7-2 and J is TRBJ2-3; the D is unclear. CDR1 is SGHTA and CDR2 is FQGNSA in the germline V gene. The CDR3 consists of 15 residues. V lost 3 bases, J lost 1 base, and 11 bases lay in between.